The next 32 T cell receptor beta chains were all read from a single sample in a study of a mutant IDH1 vaccine in newly diagnosed glioma. Time point reported: week 35, safety follow-up. Alongside topical imiquimod, each dose of vaccine comprised 300 ug of mutant IDH1 20-mer peptide. Which antigens these TCRs recognize remains unknown. Generated by immunoSEQ multiplex PCR, the TCRdb table keeps only in-frame clones and is missing some. Seen here are about 30,000 clones, about 80% observed once, and the top ten hold about 10%. The material was PBMCs, obtained from a glioma patient whose treatment included an IDH1 peptide vaccine. The receptors here all came from a woman between 40 and 50 years old with glioma.

This chain connects TRBV5-1 to TRBJ2-3, with TRBD1 matching over 9 bases. This CDR3 comprises 13 residues. In germline, CDR1 is SGHRS, CDR2 YFSETQ. The V and J ends lost 5 bases and 3 bases, in that order; junction bases with no gene match: 1. For the CDR3, the DNA is TGCGCCAGCAGGGACAGGGGTACAGATACGCAGTATTTT. Its protein is CASRDRGTDTQYF.

This clone was recorded only once. The chain uses TRBV15 and TRBJ2-5; tentative D call: TRBD1 (5 bases). The CDR3 loop spans 15 amino acids. The V end was cut by 0 bases, the J end by 2 bases, with 10 bases between. Per germline, CDR1 LNHNV and CDR2 YYDKDF (reference sequence). CDR3 amino acids: CATSRDPRVQETQYF. The CDR3 coding sequence is TGTGCCACCAGCAGAGATCCCAGGGTACAAGAGACCCAGTACTTC.

This clone has a handful of counts. The V and J genes are TRBV18 and TRBJ1-1; D is undetermined. CDR1 is KGHSH, CDR2 LQKENI, per germline. The V and J ends lost 3 bases and 5 bases respectively, with 4 bases between them. CDR3 length equals 11 residues. CDR3: CASSPHTEAFF. CDR3 bases: TGTGCCAGCTCACCCCATACTGAAGCTTTCTTT.

The chain recombines TRBV13 with TRBJ2-1; 10 nucleotides agree with TRBD2. The germline V gene has CDR1 PRHDT and CDR2 FYEKMQ (reference sequence). The CDR3 consists of 13 residues. V lost 9 bases and J lost 6; bases outside the gene matches: 5. The CDR3 sequence: CASKRGGGNEQFF. CDR3 sequence (DNA): TGTGCCAGTAAGCGGGGGGGAGGCAATGAGCAGTTCTTC.

CDR3 DNA sequence: TGTGCCAGCAGTTACTCAGGGCAGGAAGAGTACACTGAAGCTTTCTTT. It is translated as CASSYSGQEEYTEAFF. The chain combines TRBV6-5 with TRBJ1-1, with unresolved D. The CDR3 spans 16 residues. V lost 0 bases and J lost 3, with 14 bases in between. Germline lookup yields CDR1 MNHEY and CDR2 SVGAGI.

This chain links TRBV19 with TRBJ1-1; maybe TRBD1 (6 bases). Trimming removed 3 bases at V and 0 bases at J, with 11 bases between. CDR1 LNHDA and CDR2 SQIVND come from the germline V gene (reference sequence). The CDR3 runs to 15 residues. In DNA form, the CDR3 reads TGTGCCAGTAGTATGGGGGCAATAATGAACACTGAAGCTTTCTTT. This encodes CASSMGAIMNTEAFF.

The genes are TRBV10-3 and TRBJ2-3; possible D gene TRBD2, 6 bases. V lost 2 bases to trimming and J lost 2 bases, with 11 bases between them. Germline CDR1 is ENHRY and CDR2 is SYGVKD. The CDR3 contains 15 residues. CDR3 in DNA: TGTGCCATCAGTGAGGGAGGGCCTTTCACAGATACGCAGTATTTT. It codes for CAISEGGPFTDTQYF.

In its sample, this clone ranks as medium-sized. The chain recombines TRBV7-2 with TRBJ2-7; no firm D call. From germline, CDR1 is SGHTA and CDR2 FQGNSA. V lost 2 bases, J lost 4 bases, and 12 bases lay in between. This CDR3 has 14 residues. The CDR3 sequence is CASSLSHSPYEQYF. Written as DNA, the CDR3 is TGTGCCAGCAGCTTATCACACAGCCCTTACGAGCAGTACTTC.

This clone was detected a few times. The gene calls are TRBV6-1 and TRBJ1-5; D is unresolved. The germline gives CDR1 MNHNS, CDR2 SASEGT. The CDR3 has 15 amino acids. Trimming stripped 1 base from V and 2 bases from J, with 9 bases between. The DNA for the CDR3 is TGTGCCAGCAGTGAAGACGGGGTACGCAATCAGCCCCAGCATTTT. This sequence encodes CASSEDGVRNQPQHF.

The chain joins TRBV11-2 to TRBJ2-2; D is possibly TRBD2 (5 bases). The CDR3 spans 15 residues. The V gene's germline CDR1 is SGHAT and CDR2 FQNNGV. V was shortened by 3 bases and J by 1 base, with 9 bases between the two germline ends. CDR3 residues: CASSLEDWNTGELFF. The CDR3 nucleotides are TGTGCCAGCAGCTTGGAGGATTGGAACACCGGGGAGCTGTTTTTT.

The rearrangement uses TRBV19 and TRBJ2-5; TRBD1 aligns across 9 bases. With 8 bases clipped from V and 5 bases from J, the junction kept 3 bases outside the gene matches. This CDR3 has 12 amino acids. Germline CDR1 reads LNHDA; CDR2 reads SQIVND (reference sequence). CDR3 DNA sequence: TGTGCCAGTTGGGACAGGGTGGAGACCCAGTACTTC. It codes for CASWDRVETQYF.

V is TRBV11-2 and J is TRBJ1-1; D perhaps matches TRBD1 (5 bases). CDR1 SGHAT and CDR2 FQNNGV come from the germline V gene. The length of the CDR3 is 12 residues. Trimming removed 4 bases from V and 11 bases from J, with 14 bases in between. The CDR3 nucleotides read TGTGCCAGCAGCTCCACGGGGGGTAGGGCTTTCTTT. This translates into CASSSTGGRAFF.

V usage is TRBV2 and J usage is TRBJ2-1, with TRBD1 matching over 7 bases. Trimming cost V 4 bases and J 4 bases; bases outside gene matches: 10. This CDR3 contains 16 residues. Germline values: CDR1 SNHLY, CDR2 FYNNEI. The CDR3 region has the DNA TGTGCCAGCAGTGGGGTGAGGGCAGGGGGATACAATGAGCAGTTCTTC. Encoded protein: CASSGVRAGGYNEQFF.

Written as DNA, the CDR3 is TGTGCCTGGAGGGACAGGGTCACTGAAGCTTTCTTT. Translated: CAWRDRVTEAFF. The genes are TRBV30 and TRBJ1-1; 8 nucleotides line up with TRBD1. From germline, CDR1 is GTSNPN and CDR2 SVGIG (reference sequence). J was trimmed by 4 bases and V by 3 bases; bases with no gene match: 1. CDR3 length equals 12 residues.

The genes are TRBV19 and TRBJ1-2; no clear D. The germline CDR1 and CDR2 sequences are LNHDA and SQIVND (reference sequence). V lost 5 bases and J 2 bases, leaving 9 bases between the germline ends. The CDR3 is 13 amino acids. This CDR3 is CASSPDTNYGYTF. CDR3 DNA: TGTGCCAGTAGTCCCGACACGAACTATGGCTACACCTTC.

The chain uses TRBV9 and TRBJ1-2; D is ambiguous. The V and J ends lost 1 base and 8 bases respectively, with 6 bases between them. The length of the CDR3 is 11 residues. Germline lookup yields CDR1 SGDLS and CDR2 YYNGEE. The CDR3 spells CASSVLRGYTF. Here the CDR3 DNA reads TGTGCCAGCAGCGTATTAAGGGGCTACACCTTC.

The rearrangement links TRBV6-6 to TRBJ2-7; 8 bases align to TRBD2. This CDR3 is built from 16 residues. The germline CDR1 and CDR2 sequences are MNHNY and SVGAGI (reference sequence). Trimming cost V 11 bases and J 5 bases; bases outside gene matches: 20. CDR3 sequence reads: CAASKLAVLPGNEQYF. DNA for the CDR3: TGTGCCGCCTCAAAACTAGCGGTCCTCCCCGGGAACGAGCAGTACTTC.

The chain recombines TRBV19 with TRBJ2-1, with D unresolved. The length of the CDR3 is 12 residues. From germline, CDR1 is LNHDA and CDR2 SQIVND (reference sequence). Trimming stripped 4 bases from V and 7 bases from J, with 8 bases between. The CDR3 DNA reads as TGTGCCAGTAGTAGGAGCTTGAATGAGCAGTTCTTC. It specifies CASSRSLNEQFF.

This chain links TRBV19 with TRBJ2-5; TRBD2 might be the D (6 bases). This CDR3 has 15 amino acids. Germline V gene data show CDR1 as LNHDA and CDR2 as SQIVND (reference sequence). Deletions cut 7 bases from V and 5 bases from J, with 20 bases between. CDR3 DNA: TGTGCCAGTACCCAGGACGGGAGCGGTAGGGAGACCCAGTACTTC. This encodes CASTQDGSGRETQYF.

CDR3 protein: CSVVDSFSYEQYF. The DNA for the CDR3 is TGCAGCGTGGTTGACAGCTTCTCCTACGAGCAGTACTTC. The rearrangement joins TRBV29-1 to TRBJ2-7, with a tentative D call TRBD1 (5 bases). The ends were cut back, 6 bases at V and 0 bases at J, with 12 bases in the middle. The germline V gene has CDR1 SQVTM and CDR2 ANQGSEA. This CDR3 is 13 amino acids long.

CDR3 nucleotides: TGTGCCAGTAACCACGGACAGGTTGGTGAAAAACTGTTTTTT. Translating it yields CASNHGQVGEKLFF. The V and J genes are TRBV19 and TRBJ1-4; TRBD1 agrees at 7 bases. The CDR3 has 14 residues. Trimming at V came to 7 bases and at J to 7 bases, leaving 9 bases not matched to a gene. Per the germline V gene, CDR1 is LNHDA and CDR2 is SQIVND (reference sequence).

This chain joins TRBV10-3 and TRBJ2-3; 12 bases line up with TRBD2. The germline V gene encodes CDR1 ENHRY and CDR2 SYGVKD. The CDR3 runs 15 residues. The junction had 2 bases not matched to a gene; V was cut back by 7 bases and J by 0 bases. CDR3 DNA sequence: TGTGCCATCAATGGACTAGCGGGGAGCACAGATACGCAGTATTTT. It translates to CAINGLAGSTDTQYF.

The chain combines TRBV5-5 with TRBJ1-5; D gene unclear. Germline CDR1 reads SGHKS; CDR2 reads YYEKEE (reference sequence). Trimming pared 0 bases from V and 1 base from J, leaving 8 bases between. The CDR3 is 15 amino acids. CDR3 in amino acids: CASSLGSWSNQPQHF. The CDR3 DNA reads TGTGCCAGCAGCTTGGGGTCGTGGAGCAATCAGCCCCAGCATTTT.

V is TRBV7-8 and J is TRBJ2-7, with 7 positions matching TRBD2. Trimming removed 2 bases from V and 4 bases from J; junction bases left unmatched: 5. The CDR3 has 14 residues. CDR1 SGHVS and CDR2 FQNEAQ come from the germline V gene. In DNA, the CDR3 is TGTGCCAGCAGCTTAAAGGGACTACTATACGAGCAGTACTTC. It codes for CASSLKGLLYEQYF.

Concerning this clone: This sample also contains other DNA sequences that code for the same CDR3. The chain carries TRBV29-1 and TRBJ2-7; maybe TRBD2 (6 bases). This CDR3 is built from 14 residues. V lost 5 bases, J lost 3 bases, and 17 bases lay in between. Germline V gene sequence: CDR1 SQVTM, CDR2 ANQGSEA. Here the CDR3 DNA reads TGCAGCGTTTCCCCCGGGGGTAGGTTCTACGAGCAGTACTTC. Its translation: CSVSPGGRFYEQYF.

The chain employs TRBV7-9 and TRBJ2-7; D unclear. Trimming stripped 5 bases from V and 4 bases from J, with 6 bases between. The CDR3 is 11 amino acids. Germline CDR1 is SEHNR and CDR2 is FQNEAQ (reference sequence). The CDR3 coding sequence is TGTGCCAGCAGCCCCTCATACGAGCAGTACTTC. Its translation: CASSPSYEQYF. The entire variable domain, with the rest obtained from reference TRBV7-9 and TRBJ2-7, is as follows: DTGVSQNPRHKITKRGQNVTFRCDPISEHNRLYWYRQTLGQGPEFLTYFQNEAQLEKSRLLSDRFSAERPKGSFSTLEIQRTEQGDSAMYLCASSPSYEQYFGPGTRLTVT.

The chain combines TRBV9 with TRBJ1-1, with 12 bases that match TRBD1. The CDR3 is made up of 14 amino acids. V was pared by 4 bases and J by 10 bases, with 8 bases of the junction left unmatched. Germline V gene lookup returns CDR1 SGDLS and CDR2 YYNGEE. The CDR3 sequence: CASSPSGTGGVAFF. Written as DNA, the CDR3 is TGTGCCAGCAGCCCCTCCGGGACAGGGGGCGTAGCTTTCTTT.

This clone was seen only a few times. The chain has TRBV11-2 and TRBJ2-3; TRBD2 agrees at 10 bases. CDR3 length equals 16 residues. Germline V CDR1 and CDR2: SGHAT, FQNNGV. V was pared by 6 bases and J by 2 bases, with 8 bases of the junction left unmatched. CDR3 DNA sequence: TGTGCCAGCAGACAGAGCGGGGGGGGAAACACAGATACGCAGTATTTT. Its protein product is CASRQSGGGNTDTQYF.

CDR3 loop: CASSVEGLTTEAFF. CDR3 coding DNA: TGTGCCAGCAGCGTAGAAGGCCTGACCACTGAAGCTTTCTTT. The chain employs TRBV9 and TRBJ1-1; the D is unclear. The CDR3 is made up of 14 amino acids. V lost 0 bases and J 4 bases, leaving 10 bases between the germline ends. Germline values: CDR1 SGDLS, CDR2 YYNGEE.

The chain joins TRBV18 to TRBJ2-5; D remains ambiguous. Looked up from germline, CDR1 is KGHSH and CDR2 is LQKENI. Trimming shortened V by 3 bases and J by 1 base, and 9 bases separated the two germline ends. The CDR3 has 14 amino acids. Here the CDR3 DNA reads TGTGCCAGCTCACCGGCAAGGATCCAAGAGACCCAGTACTTC. This encodes CASSPARIQETQYF.

V usage is TRBV6-5 and J usage is TRBJ2-1; 8 bases are shared with TRBD2. Germline CDR1 is MNHEY and CDR2 is SVGAGI. This CDR3 is built from 14 residues. V was clipped by 2 bases and J by 7 bases; unmatched bases: 4. The CDR3 protein is CASSYGVAGNEQFF. In nucleotides, the CDR3 is TGTGCCAGCAGTTACGGGGTAGCGGGGAATGAGCAGTTCTTC.

This clone was seen once. CDR3 protein: CASSYPGQGTNEKLFF. CDR3 coding DNA: TGTGCCAGCAGTTACCCGGGACAGGGAACTAATGAAAAACTGTTTTTT. V is TRBV6-6 and J is TRBJ1-4; 9 bases are a match to TRBD1. CDR1 and CDR2 from the germline V gene are MNHNY and SVGAGI (reference sequence). The CDR3 has 16 residues. V lost 2 bases, J lost 1 base, and 2 bases stayed unmatched.